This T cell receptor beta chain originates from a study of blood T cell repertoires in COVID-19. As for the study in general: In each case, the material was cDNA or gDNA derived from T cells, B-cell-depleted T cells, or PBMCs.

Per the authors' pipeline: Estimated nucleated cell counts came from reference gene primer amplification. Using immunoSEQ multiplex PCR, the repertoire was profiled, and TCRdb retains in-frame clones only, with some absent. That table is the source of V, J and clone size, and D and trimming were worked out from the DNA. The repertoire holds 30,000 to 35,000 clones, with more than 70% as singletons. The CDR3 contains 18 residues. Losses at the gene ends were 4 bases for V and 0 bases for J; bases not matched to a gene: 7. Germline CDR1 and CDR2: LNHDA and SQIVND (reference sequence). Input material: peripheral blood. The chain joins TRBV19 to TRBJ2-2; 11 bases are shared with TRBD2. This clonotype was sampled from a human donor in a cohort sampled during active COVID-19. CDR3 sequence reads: CASSTGTSGTANTGELFF. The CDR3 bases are TGTGCCAGTAGTACCGGGACTAGCGGAACCGCGAACACCGGGGAGCTGTTTTTT.